What follows is one T cell receptor beta chain and its context. Its antigen is undetermined. The CDR3 length is 14 residues. The V end lost 3 bases, the J end lost 5 bases, and 14 bases lay between the germline ends. In germline, CDR1 is SGDLS, CDR2 YYNGEE. The assay was immunoSEQ multiplex PCR, and TCRdb's table has in-frame clones only and misses some. In the table there are 130,000 or so clones, approximately 90% of which are singletons. These data are taken from a study of cytomegalovirus exposure and HLA in healthy donors. The wider study: The same platform was used for the approximately 120 validation repertoires as for the 666 first-cohort repertoires, as reported in a later analysis. Whole-study findings and limits: In the 120 validation repertoires, about 94% of cluster scores exceeded 0, per a later analysis. Among TCR beta chains, those listed as cytomegalovirus-associated numbered roughly 150. Diagnosis of cytomegalovirus status made by the classifier reportedly showed high specificity and sensitivity.

The sequenced sample consisted of PBMCs. The source is a woman aged 18-29 years in good health and CMV-seronegative. The J gene is TRBJ2-5, the V gene TRBV9; TRBD1 might be the D (5 bases). The CDR3: CASSEGADGETQYF. CDR3 DNA sequence: TGTGCCAGCAGCGAAGGGGCCGACGGGGAGACCCAGTACTTC. Complete variable domain (other parts from reference TRBV9 and TRBJ2-5): DSGVTQTPKHLITATGQRVTLRCSPRSGDLSVYWYQQSLDQGLQFLIQYYNGEERAKGNILERFSAQQFPDLHSELNLSSLELGDSALYFCASSEGADGETQYFGPGTRLLVL.